The rows below give T cell receptor beta chains drawn from one sample of a study of blood T cells in healthy people across ages. Each CDR3 protein gets one entry after TCRdb re-called the 5' RACE reads with MiXCR. The data show roughly 680,000 distinct CDR3 sequences, with roughly 50% seen just once and 25% to 35% held by the top ten. Sequencing was done on a sample of blood. The source is a woman aged 55-70 years in good health. CDR3s include the opening cysteine and the closing phenylalanine or tryptophan. D genes are given only for firm matches. For some rows the clone size is stated as once, few or many, or as a class when expanded; others skip it.

clone size	D gene	V gene	J gene	CDR3 length	CDR3 DNA	CDR3 protein
-	TRBD2	TRBV27	TRBJ2-7	14	TGTGCCAGCACCCCGATTAGCGGGAGCGGCGAGCAGTACTTC	CASTPISGSGEQYF
-	TRBD1	TRBV9	TRBJ1-6	17	TGTGCCAGCAGCCCTCAGCGTGGGACAGGGCGGAATTCACCCCTCCACTTT	CASSPQRGTGRNSPLHF
-	TRBD1	TRBV30	TRBJ1-2	13	TGTGCCTGGAGTCCCGGACAGGGACGGGGCTACACCTTC	CAWSPGQGRGYTF
-	-	TRBV14	TRBJ1-2	19	TGTGCCAGCAGCCCTATGGGCCCCCCAGGGGTAGGATTTAACTATGGCTACACCTTC	CASSPMGPPGVGFNYGYTF
once	-	TRBV3-1	TRBJ2-5	16	TGTGCCAGCAGCCAAGGTCGGACGGTGTACCAAGAGACCCAGTACTTC	CASSQGRTVYQETQYF
-	-	TRBV28	TRBJ1-6	15	TGTGCCAGCAGCCTATCACAGATCAATAATTCACCCCTCCACTTT	CASSLSQINNSPLHF
-	TRBD1	TRBV7-2	TRBJ1-6	14	TGTGCCAGCGGCATCGGGACAGGGAATTCACCCCTCCACTTT	CASGIGTGNSPLHF
-	-	TRBV11-1	TRBJ2-5	13	TGTGCCAGCACCGTAGGGAATACGGAGACCCAGTACTTC	CASTVGNTETQYF
-	TRBD1	TRBV4-3	TRBJ2-2	16	TGCGCCAGCAGCCAATTTGGGGACAGGGACACCGGGGAGCTGTTTTTT	CASSQFGDRDTGELFF
-	-	TRBV7-3	TRBJ2-3	14	TGTGCCAGCAGCTTAACGTTCGGTACAGATACGCAGTATTTT	CASSLTFGTDTQYF
once	TRBD1	TRBV10-3	TRBJ2-5	13	TGTGCCATCAGTGAAGTACAGGGGGAGACCCAGTACTTC	CAISEVQGETQYF
-	-	TRBV29-1	TRBJ1-1	13	TGCAGCGTTGCAAAGGGAATGAACACTGAAGCTTTCTTT	CSVAKGMNTEAFF
-	-	TRBV3-1	TRBJ1-1	15	TGTGCCAGCAGCCCCCGGTCACACATGAACACTGAAGCTTTCTTT	CASSPRSHMNTEAFF
-	TRBD1	TRBV2	TRBJ2-2	16	TGTGCCAGCAGTGAGCAGGGGGCCTCGAACACCGGGGAGCTGTTTTTT	CASSEQGASNTGELFF
few	TRBD2	TRBV13	TRBJ2-3	16	TGTGCCAGCAGCTTACATCTAGCGGCCCACCGGGATACGCAGTATTTT	CASSLHLAAHRDTQYF
-	TRBD2	TRBV20-1	TRBJ2-1	15	TGCAGTGCCCCGACGACTAGCGGGCGGAACAATGAGCAGTTCTTC	CSAPTTSGRNNEQFF
few	-	TRBV6-2/TRBV6-3	TRBJ2-1	15	TGTGCCAGCAGTAGACCGGTATTTTCCTACAATGAGCAGTTCTTC	CASSRPVFSYNEQFF
few	-	TRBV21-1	TRBJ2-7	16	TGTGCCAGCAGCAATCCGATGTCTAGCGGAACCTACGAGCAGTACTTC	CASSNPMSSGTYEQYF
-	-	TRBV7-2	TRBJ1-2	14	TGTGCCAGCAGCCAGGACATCTCTAACTATGGCTACACCTTC	CASSQDISNYGYTF
-	TRBD2	TRBV5-1	TRBJ2-1	16	TGCGCCAGCAGCTTCGGGACTAGCGGGAGTAGGAATGAGCAGTTCTTC	CASSFGTSGSRNEQFF
many	-	TRBV5-5	TRBJ2-1	17	TGTGCCAGCAGCCCGGGTGGGATGGGGTCCTGGGAAGATGAGCAGTTCTTC	CASSPGGMGSWEDEQFF
-	-	TRBV7-8	TRBJ1-6	14	TGTGCCAGCAGCTTGGCCGGGCAGGATTCACCCCTCCACTTT	CASSLAGQDSPLHF
few	-	TRBV12-3/TRBV12-4	TRBJ2-7	13	TGTGCCAGCAGTTTTTTTAACTCCTACGAGCAGTACTTC	CASSFFNSYEQYF
-	TRBD2	TRBV28	TRBJ2-3	15	TGTGCCAGCAGTCGGACTAGCGGGAGCGAGGATACGCAGTATTTT	CASSRTSGSEDTQYF
-	-	TRBV7-3	TRBJ2-1	15	TGTGCCAGCAGCTTAACCTACAGCTCCTACAATGAGCAGTTCTTC	CASSLTYSSYNEQFF
-	TRBD2	TRBV7-3	TRBJ2-3	15	TGTGCCAGCAGCTTAGTGGGAGGGGGCACAGATACGCAGTATTTT	CASSLVGGGTDTQYF
-	-	TRBV29-1	TRBJ2-5	12	TGCAGCGTTGAGGGGAGTCGAGAGACCCAGTACTTC	CSVEGSRETQYF
-	-	TRBV29-1	TRBJ2-3	13	TGCAGCGTGCGACAGGGAGGGGCAGATACGCAGTATTTT	CSVRQGGADTQYF
-	TRBD2	TRBV18	TRBJ2-3	15	TGTGCCAGCTCACCTGGACTAGCGGGACTAGATACGCAGTATTTT	CASSPGLAGLDTQYF
few	-	TRBV2	TRBJ2-5	12	TGTGCCAGCAGGGGGGACTCCGGGGAGCAGTACTTC	CASRGDSGEQYF
-	-	TRBV12-3/TRBV12-4	TRBJ2-1	12	TGTGCCAGCAGTTTATGGAACAATGAGCAGTTCTTC	CASSLWNNEQFF
-	-	TRBV28	TRBJ2-7	15	TGTGCCAGCAGTTCCCAATCACGACAGATGCTCGAGCAGTACTTC	CASSSQSRQMLEQYF
-	-	TRBV6-5	TRBJ1-2	15	TGTGCCAGCAGTTACAGATCAGGGCGTAACTATGGCTACACCTTC	CASSYRSGRNYGYTF
-	-	TRBV5-1	TRBJ2-3	14	TGCGCCAGCAGCTTGAGTGACGAAACAGATACGCAGTATTTT	CASSLSDETDTQYF
few	-	TRBV7-3	TRBJ2-3	15	TGTGCCAGCAGCCCGGGACGCCTCGGCACAGATACGCAGTATTTT	CASSPGRLGTDTQYF
-	TRBD2	TRBV7-8	TRBJ2-1	13	TGTGCCAGCAGCGCGGGACTAGAGAAAGAGCAGTTCTTC	CASSAGLEKEQFF
-	TRBD2	TRBV20-1	TRBJ2-7	18	TGCAGTGCTAGAAGGTCGCTAGCGGGAGGTCCCGACTCCTACGAGCAGTACTTC	CSARRSLAGGPDSYEQYF
-	TRBD2	TRBV7-2	TRBJ2-3	17	TGTGCCAGCAGCCCACGACTAGCGGGAGGGGGAAGAGATACGCAGTATTTT	CASSPRLAGGGRDTQYF
few	-	TRBV4-2	TRBJ1-4	18	TGTGCCAGCAGCCAGGCGGGGTCACCCTCTGGGACTAATGAAAAACTGTTTTTT	CASSQAGSPSGTNEKLFF
-	-	TRBV24-1	TRBJ2-3	17	TGTGCCACCAGTGACCCGAATGGACTAAGGCGCACAGATACGCAGTATTTT	CATSDPNGLRRTDTQYF
-	TRBD2	TRBV20-1	TRBJ2-1	14	TGCAGCCAGGCGCCCAGCGGGAGGTACAATGAGCAGTTCTTC	CSQAPSGRYNEQFF
-	-	TRBV28	TRBJ2-1	14	TGTGCCAGCAGTTTGGTGCAGGGTGGCAATGAGCAGTTCTTC	CASSLVQGGNEQFF
few	-	TRBV2	TRBJ2-5	15	TGTGCCAGCAGTAGAGACAGAGAGTACCAAGAGACCCAGTACTTC	CASSRDREYQETQYF
few	TRBD2	TRBV28	TRBJ2-1	15	TGTGCCAGCAGTTTATTTGGACTAGCGGGAGCTGAGCAGTTCTTC	CASSLFGLAGAEQFF
-	TRBD2	TRBV28	TRBJ2-2	14	TGTGCCAGCAGCCTAGCGGGAGAAACCGGGGAGCTGTTTTTT	CASSLAGETGELFF
few	TRBD2	TRBV7-2	TRBJ2-7	18	TGTGCCAGCAGCCTCTCCGGGACTAGCGGGAGCAGATTCTACGAGCAGTACTTC	CASSLSGTSGSRFYEQYF
-	TRBD1	TRBV20-1	TRBJ1-6	13	TGCAGGGACCACAGGGGAATGCGGTCACCCCTCCACTTT	CRDHRGMRSPLHF
-	-	TRBV7-2	TRBJ2-6	15	TGTGCCAGCAGCTCCGGGCAGGCTGGGGCCAACGTCCTGACTTTC	CASSSGQAGANVLTF
once	TRBD1	TRBV7-3	TRBJ2-1	17	TGTGCCAGCAGCTTAACGGGAGCCGGGACAGGGAGCGATGAGCAGTTCTTC	CASSLTGAGTGSDEQFF
-	TRBD2	TRBV27	TRBJ2-1	15	TGTGCCAGCAGCCTAGCGGGAGAATTTTACAATGAGCAGTTCTTC	CASSLAGEFYNEQFF
-	TRBD2	TRBV6-1	TRBJ2-1	19	TGTGCCAGCAGGCCCCCGGCCGGGACTAGCGCCAGCTCCTACAATGAGCAGTTCTTC	CASRPPAGTSASSYNEQFF